This TCR beta chain was sequenced in a study of vaccination and CD4 T cells after COVID-19. Study summary: Researchers treated cells with overlapping spike peptides taken from SARS-CoV-2, HCoV-NL63, HCoV-OC43 and HCoV-229E.

General study findings and limits: The study found that a median about 87% of reactive clones in convalescent patients appeared only post-vaccination.

This CDR3 has 13 residues. In germline, CDR1 is MDHEN, CDR2 SYDVKM. Trimming pared 4 bases from V and 12 bases from J, leaving 19 bases between. Sequencing of DNA taken from cultured CD4+ T cells relied on the Oncomine TCR Beta short-read assay. Researchers extracted genomic DNA from CD4+ T cells that had been cultured. TCRdb passed the PCR reads through MiXCR, listing each CDR3 protein once. The profile shows 8,000 to 10,000 distinct CDR3 sequences, 60% to 70% of them singletons. A note on this clonotype: The antigen is undetermined.

Stated treatment: roughly 11-day PBMC culture with coronavirus spike peptide pools or control peptides (ViraFEST assay). Every positive PCR date fell between March and December 2020, earlier than the US Alpha, Beta and Delta variants. The sequencing input was CD4+ T cells from blood, cultured in vitro. This sequence originates from a human donor who had recovered from COVID-19. The chain links TRBV28 to TRBJ2-7; D is uncertain. The CDR3, as DNA: TGTGCCAGCAGTTCCTCCCCGGGCACTATCGGGTACTTC. It translates to CASSSSPGTIGYF.